This passage covers 21 T cell receptor beta chains from one sample sequenced in a study of blood T cell repertoires in COVID-19. Generated by immunoSEQ multiplex PCR, the TCRdb table keeps only in-frame clones and is missing some. In the table there are about 460,000 clones, about nine tenths of which are singletons. The sequenced sample was PBMCs or T cells enriched from blood (not recorded which). Source of these receptors: a woman in her fifties or sixties who had recovered from COVID-19.

This clone has only a few counts. V and J are TRBV19 and TRBJ1-4, with TRBD1 as a possible D gene (5 bases). CDR1 and CDR2 from the germline V gene are LNHDA and SQIVND (reference sequence). V lost 5 bases and J lost 5, with 9 bases in between. CDR3 length: 13 amino acids. CDR3 sequence (DNA): TGTGCCAGTAGTTTCGGGGGGAATGAAAAACTGTTTTTT. It translates to CASSFGGNEKLFF. Drawing the rest from reference TRBV19 and TRBJ1-4, the complete variable domain is DGGITQSPKYLFRKEGQNVTLSCEQNLNHDAMYWYRQDPGQGLRLIYYSQIVNDFQKGDIAEGYSVSREKKESFPLTVTSAQKNPTAFYLCASSFGGNEKLFFGSGTQLSVL.

The V call is TRBV6-4, the J call TRBJ2-6; tentative D call: TRBD1 (5 bases). CDR1 MRHNA and CDR2 SNTAGT come from the germline V gene. V was clipped by 2 bases and J by 2 bases, with 7 bases between them. The CDR3 runs to 15 residues. CDR3: CASSDQGAGANVLTF. The CDR3, as DNA: TGTGCCAGCAGTGACCAAGGGGCTGGGGCCAACGTCCTGACTTTC.

V gene TRBV18 combines with J gene TRBJ1-2; unclear D gene. From germline, CDR1 is KGHSH and CDR2 LQKENI. The V gene lost 5 bases and the J gene lost 5 bases, with 12 bases spanning the gap. This CDR3 spans 13 amino acids. The CDR3 nucleotides read TGTGCCAGCTCAACTAGAGGATCTTATGGCTACACCTTC. Translation: CASSTRGSYGYTF.

The chain employs TRBV6-5 and TRBJ1-2; a weak D match, TRBD1 (6 bases). V lost 6 bases, J lost 4 bases, and 15 bases lay in between. The CDR3 spans 14 residues. The germline gives CDR1 MNHEY, CDR2 SVGAGI. The CDR3 coding sequence is TGTGCCAGCAGGTACAGGGAGGGCGGCTATGGCTACACCTTC. Translated: CASRYREGGYGYTF.

The V and J genes are TRBV11-2 and TRBJ2-1; the D gene is possibly TRBD2 (6 bases). CDR1 and CDR2 (germline): SGHAT, FQNNGV. The V and J ends lost 7 bases and 8 bases respectively, with 15 bases between them. The CDR3 sequence is 13 residues long. CDR3 protein: CASTHPTSYEQFF. The DNA of the CDR3 is TGTGCCAGCACCCACCCGACTAGTTATGAGCAGTTCTTC.

The gene calls are TRBV2 and TRBJ2-1; the D gene is possibly TRBD1 (5 bases). V was cut by 2 bases and J by 12 bases, with 11 bases left in between. The V gene's germline CDR1 is SNHLY and CDR2 FYNNEI. CDR3 size: 12 residues. CDR3 sequence: CASSELSQGQFF. CDR3 DNA sequence: TGTGCCAGCAGTGAACTCTCCCAGGGGCAGTTCTTC.

In DNA form, the CDR3 reads TGTGCCAGCAGGAGGACAGGGGCGAACACCGGGGAGCTGTTTTTT. Protein sequence: CASRRTGANTGELFF. V is TRBV6-5 and J is TRBJ2-2, with 9 bases lining up with TRBD1. V was pared by 6 bases and J by 0 bases, with 2 bases of the junction left unmatched. This CDR3 has 15 residues. CDR1 is MNHEY, CDR2 SVGAGI, per germline.

This CDR3 is CASRGTGEWVNTIYF. In DNA form, the CDR3 reads TGTGCCAGCAGAGGGACAGGCGAATGGGTGAACACCATATATTTT. This chain connects TRBV2 to TRBJ1-3; TRBD1 matches 8 bases. Germline CDR1 is SNHLY and CDR2 is FYNNEI. V shed 6 bases and J 7 bases; nucleotides not matched to a gene: 11. This CDR3 comprises 15 residues.

The chain is built from TRBV6-5 and TRBJ1-2, with a tentative D call TRBD1 (5 bases). This CDR3 spans 14 amino acids. Germline assignment: CDR1 MNHEY and CDR2 SVGAGI. The ends were cut back, 2 bases at V and 4 bases at J, with 11 bases in the middle. CDR3 sequence reads: CASSYRGAPYGYTF. The CDR3 DNA sequence: TGTGCCAGCAGTTACAGGGGCGCGCCCTATGGCTACACCTTC.

The chain uses TRBV5-8 and TRBJ2-7; 12 positions agree with TRBD2. Trimming removed 4 bases from V and 2 bases from J; junction bases left unmatched: 7. The CDR3 is 16 amino acids. Per the germline V gene, CDR1 is SGHTS and CDR2 is YDEGEE. The CDR3 DNA is TGTGCCAGCAGCCCCGACTGGACTAGCGGGGCCTACGAGCAGTACTTC. Its translation is CASSPDWTSGAYEQYF.

The chain recombines TRBV4-1 with TRBJ1-5, with 8 bases identical to TRBD1. Looked up from germline, CDR1 is MGHRA and CDR2 is YSYEKL. This CDR3 comprises 19 residues. J was trimmed by 2 bases and V by 0 bases; bases with no gene match: 12. The CDR3: CASSQDRAGGLVGNQPQHF. The CDR3 bases are TGCGCCAGCAGCCAAGATAGGGCAGGGGGCCTTGTAGGCAATCAGCCCCAGCATTTT.

This chain connects TRBV2 to TRBJ1-2; 7 bases align to TRBD1. Germline V lookup: CDR1 SNHLY, CDR2 FYNNEI. This CDR3 region has 16 residues. The V segment lost 3 bases and the J segment 1 base; nucleotides outside the gene matches: 8. The CDR3 sequence: CASSDLTTGFNYGYTF. The DNA for the CDR3 is TGTGCCAGCAGTGACCTAACGACAGGGTTTAACTATGGCTACACCTTC.

This rearrangement joins TRBV5-1 to TRBJ2-7, with 7 nucleotides matching TRBD1. There are 13 residues in the CDR3. The V gene's germline CDR1 is SGHRS and CDR2 YFSETQ. After removal of 4 bases from V and 6 bases from J, the junction contained 7 bases not matched to a gene. CDR3: CASSLTGVGEQYV. CDR3 coding DNA: TGCGCCAGCAGCCTCACAGGGGTGGGCGAGCAGTACGTC.

This chain connects TRBV7-9 to TRBJ2-7; D might be TRBD2 (6 bases). Trimming cost V 3 bases and J 6 bases, with 9 bases left between them. The CDR3 covers 12 residues. From germline, CDR1 is SEHNR and CDR2 FQNEAQ (reference sequence). CDR3 in amino acids: CASSLTSGEQYF. The CDR3 DNA sequence: TGTGCCAGCAGCTTGACTAGTGGCGAGCAGTACTTC.

This rearrangement joins TRBV24-1 to TRBJ2-1; the match to TRBD2 covers 7 bases. Per germline, CDR1 KGHDR and CDR2 SFDVKD. The CDR3 is 15 residues long. V dropped 3 bases and J dropped 8; count of bases not matched to a gene: 9. This chain's CDR3 is CATSDPRTSRYEQFF. CDR3 in DNA: TGTGCCACCAGTGATCCCAGGACTAGTCGCTATGAGCAGTTCTTC.

The rearrangement links TRBV7-9 to TRBJ2-5, with D possibly being TRBD2 (5 bases). Germline-derived CDR1 and CDR2 are SEHNR and FQNEAQ (reference sequence). The CDR3 is made up of 13 amino acids. Deletions cut 5 bases from V and 5 bases from J, with 12 bases between. The DNA for the CDR3 is TGTGCCAGCAGCCGGGGTTTAGCGGAGACCCAGTACTTC. Protein: CASSRGLAETQYF.

In regard to this clone: The sample carries other DNA sequences with the same CDR3. The CDR3: CASSLAGQGYGNTIYF. The CDR3 nucleotides are TGCGCCAGCAGCTTGGCTGGACAGGGGTATGGAAACACCATATATTTT. This chain links TRBV5-1 with TRBJ1-3; 9 bases fit TRBD1. This CDR3 comprises 16 residues. The germline CDR1 and CDR2 sequences are SGHRS and YFSETQ. J was trimmed by 3 bases and V by 0 bases; bases with no gene match: 4. The full variable domain, rest sourced from reference TRBV5-1 and TRBJ1-3, is KAGVTQTPRYLIKTRGQQVTLSCSPISGHRSVSWYQQTPGQGLQFLFEYFSETQRNKGNFPGRFSGRQFSNSRSEMNVSTLELGDSALYLCASSLAGQGYGNTIYFGEGSWLTVV.

This chain links TRBV29-1 with TRBJ1-2; 8 bases map to TRBD1. CDR3 length equals 17 residues. J gave up 2 bases and V 8 bases, and 19 bases lay outside the gene matches. Per the germline V gene, CDR1 is SQVTM and CDR2 is ANQGSEA. In nucleotides, the CDR3 is TGCAGCTCCGGAAGAGTCCCCGGGACAGGAAAAAACTATGGCTACACCTTC. Its translation: CSSGRVPGTGKNYGYTF.

The chain links TRBV2 to TRBJ2-6; tentative D call: TRBD1 (5 bases). The CDR3 length is 12 residues. From germline, CDR1 is SNHLY and CDR2 FYNNEI. V was pared by 6 bases and J by 5 bases, with 5 bases between. In DNA form, the CDR3 reads TGTGCCAGCAGGGACAGGGCCAACGTCCTGACTTTC. Its translation is CASRDRANVLTF.

CDR3 sequence: CSARWGEKLFF. The CDR3 coding sequence is TGCAGTGCCCGTTGGGGGGAGAAACTGTTTTTT. The rearrangement links TRBV20-1 to TRBJ1-4; a weak D match, TRBD1 (5 bases). Germline V lookup: CDR1 DFQATT, CDR2 SNEGSKA (reference sequence). The CDR3 has 11 amino acids. Trimming removed 6 bases at V and 11 bases at J, with 13 bases between.

The rearrangement joins TRBV24-1 to TRBJ2-7, with TRBD1 matching 8 bases. Unmatched junction bases numbered 7, after V lost 4 bases and J lost 3 bases. The CDR3 is 15 amino acids. CDR1 and CDR2 from the germline V gene are KGHDR and SFDVKD. DNA for the CDR3: TGTGCCACCAGTGACCGTGACAGGGGCCGCTACGAGCAGTACTTC. Encoded protein: CATSDRDRGRYEQYF.